This T cell receptor (beta chain) was captured by sequencing in a study of cytomegalovirus exposure and HLA in healthy donors. The CDR3 totals 18 residues. The germline V gene encodes CDR1 LNHNV and CDR2 YYDKDF (reference sequence). J was trimmed by 3 bases and V by 0 bases; bases with no gene match: 9. PCR amplification relied on 60 Vbeta primers (plus 13 Jbeta primers). The table came from immunoSEQ multiplex PCR; TCRdb's copy has only in-frame clones and leaves some out. The sample lists under 200,000 clones, around 82% seen once, with roughly 2.3% in the top ten. Regarding this clone: Its antigen is not known.

The study, taken as a whole, reports: Most likely, a cluster of highly shared sequence variants arose as a sequencing artifact. There were fewer than 200 TCR beta chains listed as cytomegalovirus-associated. Follow-up analysis later connected one missense variant in DCLRE1C with trimming of TCR beta V- and J-genes.

The chain is built from TRBV15 and TRBJ2-3; 10 bases are shared with TRBD2. The source is a man between 60 and 70 years old in good health and CMV-seronegative. The source material was PBMCs. The CDR3 sequence: CATSRETPGLAITDTQYF. In DNA form, the CDR3 reads TGTGCCACCAGCAGAGAGACTCCGGGACTAGCGATTACAGATACGCAGTATTTT.